Each of the 22 T cell receptor beta chains below was sequenced from the same sample in a study of tissue T cells after allogeneic stem cell transplantation. Stated time point: mouse harvest day 7 after allogeneic transplant. Each mouse received 10^7 T-cell-depleted marrow cells plus 10^6 splenic CD5+ T cells by tail vein. Profiling relied on immunoSEQ multiplex PCR, and the TCRdb table lists in-frame clones only, not all of them. The profile shows several thousand clones, 42% of them singletons. The source material was skin. These receptor sequences come from a female BALB/c mouse given C57BL/6 T cells with graft-versus-host disease after an allogeneic hematopoietic cell transplant.

In regard to this clone: Mouse gene names and germline throughout. The CDR3 extends 1 residue past the end of the read, so its final part is completed from the germline J gene. The chain links TRBV26 to TRBJ1-5; TRBD1 might be the D (6 bases). Per the germline V gene, CDR1 is KGHPV and CDR2 is FQNQEV (reference sequence). V was trimmed by 6 bases and J by 1 base, leaving 7 bases between them. This CDR3 has 13 residues. Incomplete CDR3 DNA: TGTGCCAGCAGAGGACAGAACAACCAGGCTCCGCTT. It yields the protein CASRGQNNQAPL. The complete CDR3 reads CASRGQNNQAPLF.

About this clone: Gene and germline names: mouse. The read falls 1 residue short of the CDR3 end, and the missing part is taken from the germline J gene. The chain uses TRBV3 and TRBJ2-2; D remains ambiguous. V lost 5 bases to trimming and J lost 4 bases, with 11 bases between them. The germline V gene has CDR1 SNHLY and CDR2 FYNGKV (reference sequence). The CDR3 has 14 residues. The CDR3 bases that were read are TGTGCCAGCAGCCCGGGCGGCCGCACCGGGCAGCTCTAC. This sequence encodes CASSPGGRTGQLY. The entire CDR3 protein reads CASSPGGRTGQLYF.

This clone was detected only a few times. Gene and germline names: mouse. The CDR3 end falls 1 residue outside the read, so it is completed with the germline J gene. V gene TRBV26 combines with J gene TRBJ1-4, with TRBD1 matching 7 bases. Germline V gene lookup returns CDR1 KGHPV and CDR2 FQNQEV (reference sequence). V lost 0 bases and J lost 3; bases outside the gene matches: 1. This CDR3 has 15 residues. The sequenced CDR3 bases are TGTGCCAGCAGTCTGTCTCAGGGGGCCAACGAAAGATTATTT. It specifies CASSLSQGANERLF. The whole CDR3 sequence reads CASSLSQGANERLFF.

This clone was seen a handful of times. Gene and germline names: mouse. The read halts 1 residue ahead of the CDR3 end, with the missing end drawn from the germline J gene. The genes are TRBV26 and TRBJ2-5; possible D gene TRBD1, 6 bases. Germline CDR1 and CDR2: KGHPV and FQNQEV (reference sequence). CDR3 length: 12 residues. V was trimmed by 5 bases and J by 5 bases, leaving 8 bases between them. CDR3 bases read: TGTGCCAGCAGTTCACAGGGAGACACCCAGTAC. Translation: CASSSQGDTQY. The whole CDR3 protein reads CASSSQGDTQYF.

Concerning this clone: Gene names and germline refer to mouse. The read falls 1 residue short of the CDR3 end, and the missing part is taken from the germline J gene. This chain joins TRBV17 and TRBJ2-7; 11 nucleotides line up with TRBD2. Germline V CDR1 and CDR2: MNHDT, YYDKIL. The CDR3 runs to 12 residues. Trimming removed 7 bases from V and 8 bases from J; junction bases left unmatched: 4. The covered CDR3 bases are TGTGCTAGCAAGACTGGGGGGGGGCAACAGTAC. Its protein is CASKTGGGQQY. The CDR3 in full is CASKTGGGQQYF.

As regards this clone: The gene names here belong to mouse. The CDR3 end lies 1 residue beyond the end of the read and is filled in from the germline J gene. V and J are TRBV26 and TRBJ2-5; 12 bases align to TRBD2. The ends lost 2 bases at V and 7 bases at J; junction bases unmatched: 4. This CDR3 has 15 amino acids. CDR1 and CDR2 from the germline V gene are KGHPV and FQNQEV (reference sequence). The CDR3: CASSLDWGGAYTQYF. The CDR3 DNA, read in part, is TGTGCCAGCAGTCTGGACTGGGGGGGCGCGTACACCCAGTAC.

Concerning this clone: Gene names refer to mouse genes. The CDR3 end falls 1 residue outside the read, so it is completed with the germline J gene. V is TRBV5 and J is TRBJ2-7; D is unclear. The V and J ends lost 4 bases and 4 bases respectively, with 5 bases between them. This CDR3 is 11 amino acids long. Germline V lookup: CDR1 LGHNA, CDR2 YNLKQL (reference sequence). CDR3 loop: CASSLRYEQYF. Partial CDR3 DNA: TGTGCCAGCAGCCTGAGGTATGAACAGTAC.

As regards this clone: Each gene name is a mouse one. Coverage ceases 1 residue before the CDR3 finishes, and the germline J gene fills in the end. The rearrangement links TRBV19 to TRBJ2-4; D ambiguous. Trimming stripped 6 bases from V and 7 bases from J, with 3 bases between. This CDR3 has 9 residues. Germline CDR1 is FNHDT and CDR2 is SITEND (reference sequence). Incomplete CDR3 DNA: TGTGCCAGCACGGACACCTTGTAC. Translation: CASTDTLY. The full-length CDR3 reads as CASTDTLYF.

This clone was detected only a few times. Gene names denote mouse genes. The CDR3 protein is CAWSHSGNTLYF. The covered CDR3 bases are TGTGCCTGGAGTCATTCTGGAAATACGCTCTAT. The chain uses TRBV31 and TRBJ1-3; no clear D gene. The CDR3 end falls 1 residue outside the read, so it is completed with the germline J gene. Trimming took off 1 base at V and 0 bases at J, with 1 base between the two ends. Germline V gene data show CDR1 as GKSSPN and CDR2 as SITVG. The CDR3 covers 12 residues.

This clone was seen a single time. The gene names here belong to mouse. Coverage ceases 1 residue before the CDR3 finishes, and the germline J gene fills in the end. The J gene is TRBJ2-5, the V gene TRBV1, with TRBD1 matching 9 bases. V was clipped by 4 bases and J by 7 bases; unmatched bases: 3. The CDR3 has 13 residues. CDR1 and CDR2 (germline): NSQYPW, LRSPGD (reference sequence). The CDR3 is CTCSVQGANTQYF. Incomplete CDR3 DNA: TGCACCTGCAGTGTACAGGGGGCGAACACCCAGTAC.

In the case of this clone: Genes and germline are mouse. Read data end 1 residue before the CDR3 end; the end is taken from the germline J gene. The chain employs TRBV26 and TRBJ2-4; the D is unclear. The CDR3 extends over 12 amino acids. V lost 3 bases to trimming and J lost 5 bases, with 6 bases between them. CDR1 is KGHPV and CDR2 is FQNQEV in the germline V gene (reference sequence). CDR3 sequence: CASSLHRNTLYF. CDR3 bases read: TGTGCCAGCAGTCTACACAGAAACACCTTGTAC.

This clone was seen a few times. Mouse germline and gene names are used. The DNA ends 1 residue before the CDR3 does, and the rest of the CDR3 is filled in from the germline J gene. The chain has TRBV26 and TRBJ2-2; 11 bases are a match to TRBD1. The CDR3 runs 16 residues. V was pared by 4 bases and J by 5 bases, with 6 bases of the junction left unmatched. CDR1 KGHPV and CDR2 FQNQEV come from the germline V gene (reference sequence). The CDR3 spells CASSRSGTGGTGQLYF. The DNA read from the CDR3 is TGTGCCAGCAGTCGGTCGGGGACAGGGGGGACCGGGCAGCTCTAC.

Of note for this clone: Gene names follow the mouse nomenclature. Partial CDR3 DNA: TGTGCCAGCAGTCTGCAGGGTAATTCGCCCCTCTAC. This encodes CASSLQGNSPLY. The CDR3 as a whole reads CASSLQGNSPLYF. The V gene is TRBV26, the J gene TRBJ1-6, with D maybe TRBD1 (5 bases). The read gets to within 1 residue of the CDR3 end, and the germline J gene fills in the rest. TRBJ1-6 is designated an ORF whose function remains uncertain. The germline gives CDR1 KGHPV, CDR2 FQNQEV (reference sequence). The CDR3 has 13 amino acids. The V gene lost 2 bases and the J gene lost 6 bases, with 5 bases spanning the gap.

As for this clone: These gene names are mouse names. Read coverage stops 1 residue before the CDR3 terminus; the germline J gene supplies the remainder. The V call is TRBV26, the J call TRBJ2-2; D is tentatively TRBD1 or TRBD2 (6 bases each). The CDR3 covers 16 residues. CDR1 KGHPV and CDR2 FQNQEV come from the germline V gene (reference sequence). V dropped 0 bases and J dropped 4 bases, with 12 bases sitting between them. Here the CDR3 reads CASSLSGGAGTGQLYF. The sequenced CDR3 bases are TGTGCCAGCAGTCTGTCCGGGGGCGCGGGCACCGGGCAGCTCTAC.

With regard to this clone: Gene names follow the mouse nomenclature. Coverage ceases 1 residue before the CDR3 finishes, and the germline J gene fills in the end. The chain combines TRBV3 with TRBJ1-3; D is ambiguous. The CDR3 runs to 14 residues. V gave up 4 bases and J gave up 0 bases, with 7 bases separating them. Germline V CDR1 and CDR2: SNHLY, FYNGKV (reference sequence). CDR3 bases read: TGTGCCAGCAGCTCCGGGATTTCTGGAAATACGCTCTAT. It codes for CASSSGISGNTLY. The CDR3 in its entirety is CASSSGISGNTLYF. The full variable domain, its missing parts supplied by reference TRBV3 and TRBJ1-3, is GPKVLQIPSHQIIDMGQMVTLNCDPVSNHLYFYWYKQILGQQMEFLVNFYNGKVMEKSKLFKDQFSVERPDGSYFTLKIQPTALEDSAVYFCASSSGISGNTLYFGEGSRLIVV.

Remarks on this clone: The gene names here belong to mouse. The CDR3 here is CASSRRGRNSPLYF. The covered CDR3 bases are TGTGCCAGCAGTCGAAGGGGGCGGAATTCGCCCCTCTAC. This rearrangement joins TRBV19 to TRBJ1-6, with 7 bases that match TRBD1. The read is 1 residue too short to cover the CDR3 end, so that end is filled in from the germline J gene. TRBJ1-6 is given ORF status, its function remaining uncertain. The CDR3 consists of 14 residues. Germline values: CDR1 FNHDT, CDR2 SITEND (reference sequence). V lost 4 bases and J lost 7; bases outside the gene matches: 5.

This clone was counted between two and nine times. Genes and germline come from the mouse. The CDR3 extends 1 residue past the end of the read, so its final part is completed from the germline J gene. The V and J genes are TRBV12-1 and TRBJ2-7; perhaps TRBD2 as D (6 bases). The germline V gene has CDR1 SGHSN and CDR2 HYEKVE. V was trimmed by 1 base and J by 3 bases, leaving 12 bases between them. The CDR3 totals 14 residues. The part of the CDR3 DNA that was read is TGTGCCAGCTCTCTACACGGGGGGTACTATGAACAGTAC. Residues: CASSLHGGYYEQY. In full, the CDR3 is CASSLHGGYYEQYF.

This clone was detected only a few times. The listed genes are named as in mouse. The sequence runs out 1 residue before the end of the CDR3; the remainder is reconstructed from the germline J gene. The rearrangement uses TRBV24 and TRBJ1-2; D might be TRBD1 (5 bases). Germline V lookup: CDR1 KGHTA, CDR2 FRNEEI. The CDR3 is 14 residues long. V shed 1 base and J shed 4 bases, with 10 bases lying between them. CDR3 sequence: CASSLFREGSDYTF. The part of the CDR3 DNA that was read is TGTGCCAGCAGTCTGTTCAGGGAGGGCTCCGACTACACC.

As for this clone: The gene symbols are mouse symbols. CDR3 in amino acids: CASSLSRGQTNTEVFF. The CDR3 DNA, read in part, is TGTGCCAGCAGTCTGTCTCGGGGACAGACAAACACAGAAGTCTTC. J is TRBJ1-1 and V is TRBV26; 7 bases map to TRBD1. The read finishes 1 residue shy of the CDR3 end, and the germline J gene is used to complete it. CDR3 length equals 16 residues. Looked up from germline, CDR1 is KGHPV and CDR2 is FQNQEV (reference sequence). V lost 0 bases and J lost 0; bases outside the gene matches: 4.

About this clone: Gene names refer to mouse genes. The read ends 1 residue before the CDR3 terminus; that terminus is restored from the germline J gene. The V and J genes are TRBV13-1 and TRBJ2-2; TRBD2 agrees at 7 bases. V shed 10 bases and J 1 base; nucleotides not matched to a gene: 7. The length of the CDR3 is 14 residues. Germline V gives CDR1 NSHNY, CDR2 SYGAGN. The sequenced part of the CDR3 DNA is TGTGCCCCCGGGGGGGGACTAAACACCGGGCAGCTCTAC. Amino acids: CAPGGGLNTGQLY. The full CDR3 sequence reads CAPGGGLNTGQLYF.

Remarks on this clone: The genes and germline here are from mouse. The read ends 1 residue early relative to the CDR3; the germline J gene fills the gap. The chain recombines TRBV13-1 with TRBJ1-1, with 7 bases aligning to TRBD1. The germline gives CDR1 NSHNY, CDR2 SYGAGN. V lost 2 bases and J lost 0; bases outside the gene matches: 4. CDR3 length equals 15 residues. Incomplete CDR3 DNA: TGTGCCAGCAGTGAGCAGGGGGTTGCAAACACAGAAGTCTTC. This sequence encodes CASSEQGVANTEVF. The entire CDR3 protein reads CASSEQGVANTEVFF.

To note about this clone: The gene names given are mouse names. The read halts 1 residue ahead of the CDR3 end, with the missing end drawn from the germline J gene. The chain recombines TRBV19 with TRBJ2-7; 11 bases line up with TRBD2. The CDR3 sequence is 15 residues long. From germline, CDR1 is FNHDT and CDR2 SITEND (reference sequence). V shed 5 bases and J 3 bases; nucleotides not matched to a gene: 7. Incomplete CDR3 DNA: TGTGCCAGCAGGACCAACTGGGGGGGCGGCTATGAACAGTAC. Its translation is CASRTNWGGGYEQY. The whole CDR3 protein reads CASRTNWGGGYEQYF.